Presented here are 25 T cell receptor beta chains from one specimen sequenced in a study of blood T cell repertoires in COVID-19. Data came from immunoSEQ multiplex PCR; TCRdb stores just in-frame clones and leaves some out. The sample includes about 310,000 clones, about 89% seen only once; the top ten take approximately 8.1%. The sample consisted of peripheral blood. All receptors come from a woman aged 45-65 years who had recovered from COVID-19.

This clone turned up a few times. The gene calls are TRBV19 and TRBJ2-7; 10 bases are shared with TRBD1. The germline V gene encodes CDR1 LNHDA and CDR2 SQIVND (reference sequence). CDR3 size: 14 residues. V gave up 6 bases and J gave up 7 bases; unmatched junction bases: 9. DNA of the CDR3: TGTGCCAGTAGCACGATGACAGGGGGCGGGGAGCAGTACTTC. As protein: CASSTMTGGGEQYF.

The table lists this clone with a count of one. The chain carries TRBV4-1 and TRBJ2-3; D may be TRBD1 (5 bases). Germline V gene data show CDR1 as MGHRA and CDR2 as YSYEKL. This CDR3 comprises 15 residues. Between the trimmed V and J ends, which lost 0 bases and 2 bases, there was a span of 9 bases. CDR3 sequence: CASSQEGHPTDTQYF. CDR3 DNA sequence: TGCGCCAGCAGCCAAGAAGGACACCCCACAGATACGCAGTATTTT.

The rearrangement joins TRBV28 to TRBJ2-3; a weak D match, TRBD1 (5 bases). The length of the CDR3 is 14 residues. Germline V gives CDR1 MDHEN, CDR2 SYDVKM. V was shortened by 7 bases and J by 5 bases, with 16 bases between the two germline ends. The DNA of the CDR3 is TGTGCCAGCACCGAAAGGGGAAGGGTAGATACGCAGTATTTT. It is translated as CASTERGRVDTQYF.

The V call is TRBV5-6, the J call TRBJ1-1; no reliable D call. Trimming took off 2 bases at V and 2 bases at J, with 7 bases between the two ends. Germline values: CDR1 SGHDT, CDR2 YYEEEE. CDR3 size: 13 residues. The CDR3 DNA reads as TGTGCCAGCAGCTTTCGAGGAAACACTGAAGCTTTCTTT. Protein: CASSFRGNTEAFF.

The V gene is TRBV27, the J gene TRBJ1-1, with D unclear. V lost 6 bases and J lost 4, with 15 bases in between. This CDR3 region has 14 residues. The germline V gene has CDR1 MNHEY and CDR2 SMNVEV (reference sequence). The DNA for the CDR3 is TGTGCCAGCAGCTCTCCGCGGGGTGCCACTGAAGCTTTCTTT. Translated: CASSSPRGATEAFF.

This chain uses TRBV30 with TRBJ1-5; D not certain. Between the trimmed V and J ends, which lost 1 base and 4 bases, there was a span of 11 bases. CDR1 and CDR2 from the germline V gene are GTSNPN and SVGIG (reference sequence). The CDR3 covers 14 residues. The CDR3 spells CAWSGKTPNQPQHF. The CDR3 nucleotides are TGTGCCTGGAGTGGTAAGACACCGAATCAGCCCCAGCATTTT.

The CDR3 loop is CAPGWADGSYEQYF. The CDR3 coding sequence is TGTGCCCCTGGTTGGGCCGACGGCTCCTACGAGCAGTACTTC. The chain couples TRBV27 to TRBJ2-7; D gene ambiguous. Deletions cut 11 bases from V and 0 bases from J, with 17 bases between. This CDR3 contains 14 residues. CDR1 is MNHEY, CDR2 SMNVEV, per germline (reference sequence).

The rearrangement uses TRBV21-1 and TRBJ1-2; the listed D gene, TRBD1, was not tested against the DNA. TRBV21-1 is deemed a pseudogene. This CDR3 has 14 residues. The CDR3 sequence is CASSKGGTRYGYTF. The CDR3 DNA reads TGTGCCAGCAGCAAAGGGGGCACCCGCTATGGCTACACCTTC.

The V call is TRBV27, the J call TRBJ2-5; TRBD2 agrees at 14 bases. Per the germline V gene, CDR1 is MNHEY and CDR2 is SMNVEV (reference sequence). Losses at the gene ends were 2 bases for V and 3 bases for J; bases not matched to a gene: 2. The CDR3 length is 16 residues. In nucleotides, the CDR3 is TGTGCCAGCAGTTTACTGGGACTAGCGGGGGAAGAGACCCAGTACTTC. It codes for CASSLLGLAGEETQYF.

The V and J genes are TRBV2 and TRBJ1-1, with D possibly matching TRBD1 (6 bases). CDR1 SNHLY and CDR2 FYNNEI come from the germline V gene. V lost 6 bases to trimming and J lost 8 bases, with 10 bases between them. This CDR3 has 11 amino acids. CDR3 sequence reads: CASRPQGEAFF. The DNA of the CDR3 is TGTGCCAGCAGACCTCAGGGGGAAGCTTTCTTT. Full variable domain (remainder filled in from reference TRBV2 and TRBJ1-1): EPEVTQTPSHQVTQMGQEVILRCVPISNHLYFYWYRQILGQKVEFLVSFYNNEISEKSEIFDDQFSVERPDGSNFTLKIRSTKLEDSAMYFCASRPQGEAFFGQGTRLTVV.

CDR3 coding DNA: TGTGCCAGCAGCTTACTGGACAGGGCGAACACTGAAGCTTTCTTT. The encoded protein is CASSLLDRANTEAFF. This sequence joins TRBV7-9 and TRBJ1-1; the match to TRBD1 covers 8 bases. The length of the CDR3 is 15 residues. Germline CDR1 and CDR2: SEHNR and FQNEAQ (reference sequence). The junction had 3 bases not matched to a gene; V was cut back by 2 bases and J by 1 base.

As regards this clone: Other DNA sequences in the sample encode the same CDR3. The chain links TRBV5-1 to TRBJ2-5; TRBD1 might be the D (6 bases). There are 13 residues in the CDR3. Trimming left V 0 bases short and J 5 bases short, with 8 bases between. In germline, CDR1 is SGHRS, CDR2 YFSETQ. The CDR3 region is CASSLGQGETQYF. In nucleotides, the CDR3 is TGCGCCAGCAGCTTGGGGCAGGGGGAGACCCAGTACTTC.

The chain employs TRBV3-1 (or the pseudogene TRBV3-2) and TRBJ2-3; 12 nucleotides align to TRBD2. The CDR3 is 15 residues long. Germline CDR1 reads LGHDT; CDR2 reads YNNKEL (reference sequence). The junction had 1 base not matched to a gene; V was cut back by 0 bases and J by 6 bases. The DNA of the CDR3 is TGTGCCAGCAGCCAAGATCTAGCGGGGGGGGATACGCAGTATTTT. This encodes CASSQDLAGGDTQYF.

This chain uses TRBV5-1 with TRBJ2-1, with 12 positions matching TRBD2. Looked up from germline, CDR1 is SGHRS and CDR2 is YFSETQ. The CDR3 sequence is 15 residues long. Trimming cost V 4 bases and J 8 bases; bases outside gene matches: 7. CDR3 amino acids: CASSRLAGVVDEQFF. CDR3 in DNA: TGCGCCAGCAGCCGACTAGCGGGAGTGGTTGATGAGCAGTTCTTC.

The genes are TRBV21-1 and TRBJ2-1; the table's TRBD2 call for D was not verified on the DNA. TRBV21-1 is described as a pseudogene. The CDR3 runs 13 residues. The DNA for the CDR3 is TGTGCCCAGCCCCGAGCTAGAAACAATGAGCAGTTCTTC. Amino acid sequence: CAQPRARNNEQFF.

V usage is TRBV19 and J usage is TRBJ2-7; 11 bases map to TRBD2. The CDR3 is 16 amino acids. J gave up 2 bases and V 3 bases, and 6 bases lay outside the gene matches. Germline V CDR1 and CDR2: LNHDA, SQIVND (reference sequence). CDR3 sequence: CASSMASGGLPYEQYF. The DNA for the CDR3 is TGTGCCAGTAGTATGGCTAGCGGGGGGCTCCCCTACGAGCAGTACTTC.

The chain carries TRBV19 and TRBJ1-2; no reliable D call. Trimming left V 4 bases short and J 3 bases short, with 12 bases between. Germline V CDR1 and CDR2: LNHDA, SQIVND (reference sequence). The CDR3 totals 14 residues. CDR3 DNA sequence: TGTGCCAGTAGTACCTATGATCCGTACTATGGCTACACCTTC. Its protein is CASSTYDPYYGYTF.

This chain connects TRBV7-3 to TRBJ2-2; D gene unclear. Trimming cost V 5 bases and J 4 bases, with 8 bases left between them. From germline, CDR1 is SGHTA and CDR2 FQGTGA. CDR3 size: 13 residues. CDR3 region: CASSINPTGELFF. CDR3 coding DNA: TGTGCCAGCAGCATCAATCCCACCGGGGAGCTGTTTTTT.

The chain links TRBV24-1 to TRBJ2-1; D remains ambiguous. The CDR3 length is 11 residues. CDR1 and CDR2 (germline): KGHDR, SFDVKD. Trimming removed 0 bases from V and 13 bases from J, with 6 bases in between. CDR3: CATSDLRHQFF. CDR3 coding DNA: TGTGCCACCAGTGATTTGCGACACCAGTTCTTC.

This clone was observed a single time. V usage is TRBV19 and J usage is TRBJ2-1; TRBD1 matches 11 bases. Losses at the gene ends were 3 bases for V and 6 bases for J; bases not matched to a gene: 4. Per germline, CDR1 LNHDA and CDR2 SQIVND (reference sequence). The CDR3 is made up of 15 amino acids. The DNA of the CDR3 is TGTGCCAGTAGTATCGTGGGGACAGGGGGCAATGAGCAGTTCTTC. Protein product: CASSIVGTGGNEQFF. Together with reference TRBV19 and TRBJ2-1, the CDR3 gives the full variable domain: DGGITQSPKYLFRKEGQNVTLSCEQNLNHDAMYWYRQDPGQGLRLIYYSQIVNDFQKGDIAEGYSVSREKKESFPLTVTSAQKNPTAFYLCASSIVGTGGNEQFFGPGTRLTVL.

This clone was picked up one time. This chain joins TRBV6-1 and TRBJ1-5; possibly TRBD1 for D (6 bases). Trimming removed 3 bases at V and 7 bases at J, with 13 bases between. CDR3 length equals 14 residues. Germline assignment: CDR1 MNHNS and CDR2 SASEGT. This CDR3 is CASSELGGGQPQHF. DNA of the CDR3: TGTGCCAGCAGTGAGCTTGGGGGCGGGCAGCCCCAGCATTTT.

For this clone: The junction departs from the called germline gene at one end, perhaps through a read error. The chain has TRBV6-5 and TRBJ2-7, with TRBD2 matching over 8 bases. The V gene's germline CDR1 is MNHEY and CDR2 SVGAGI. The CDR3 sequence is 15 residues long. This CDR3 is CASSDSGGALYEQYF. The CDR3 nucleotides read TGTGCCAGCAGTGACTCCGGGGGGGCCCTCTACGAGCAGTACTTC.

The chain uses TRBV6-2 or TRBV6-3 and TRBJ2-7; TRBD2 agrees at 8 bases. With V trimmed by 5 bases and J by 0 bases, 3 bases remained unmatched. The CDR3 is made up of 14 amino acids. The V gene's germline CDR1 is MNHEY and CDR2 SVGEGT. The CDR3 protein is CASSRSGSSYEQYF. Written as DNA, the CDR3 is TGTGCCAGCAGTCGCAGCGGGAGCTCCTACGAGCAGTACTTC.

The chain couples TRBV27 to TRBJ2-3; TRBD2 matches at 10 bases. Germline V gives CDR1 MNHEY, CDR2 SMNVEV (reference sequence). The CDR3 spans 13 residues. The V gene end was trimmed by 5 bases and the J gene end by 14 bases; junction bases not matched to a gene: 10. The DNA of the CDR3 is TGTGCCAGCAGTACCAGCGGGGGGGCCTCTTGGTATTTT. Its protein product is CASSTSGGASWYF.

This clone was found once. This chain connects TRBV19 to TRBJ1-2; D possibly corresponds to TRBD1 (6 bases). The CDR3 has 13 amino acids. CDR1 and CDR2 (germline): LNHDA, SQIVND (reference sequence). V lost 10 bases and J lost 4, with 16 bases in between. The CDR3 DNA reads TGTGCCACGAGACAGGCCGAGACCTATGGCTACACCTTC. As protein: CATRQAETYGYTF. The complete variable domain, with remaining parts taken from reference TRBV19 and TRBJ1-2, reads DGGITQSPKYLFRKEGQNVTLSCEQNLNHDAMYWYRQDPGQGLRLIYYSQIVNDFQKGDIAEGYSVSREKKESFPLTVTSAQKNPTAFYLCATRQAETYGYTFGSGTRLTVV.